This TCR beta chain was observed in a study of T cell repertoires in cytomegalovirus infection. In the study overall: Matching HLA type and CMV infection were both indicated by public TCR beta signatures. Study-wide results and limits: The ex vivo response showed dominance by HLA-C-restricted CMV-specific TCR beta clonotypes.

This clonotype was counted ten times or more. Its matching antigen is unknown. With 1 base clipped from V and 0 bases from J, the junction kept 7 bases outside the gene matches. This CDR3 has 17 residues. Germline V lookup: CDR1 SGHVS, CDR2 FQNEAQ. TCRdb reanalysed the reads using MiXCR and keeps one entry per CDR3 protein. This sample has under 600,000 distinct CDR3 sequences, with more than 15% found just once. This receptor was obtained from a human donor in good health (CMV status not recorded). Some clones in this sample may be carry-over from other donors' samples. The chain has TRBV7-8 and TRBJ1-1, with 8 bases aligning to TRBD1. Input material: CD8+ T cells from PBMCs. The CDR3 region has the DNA TGTGCCAGCAGCTTAGTGGTGCAGGGGGCCCTGAACACTGAAGCTTTCTTT. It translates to CASSLVVQGALNTEAFF.